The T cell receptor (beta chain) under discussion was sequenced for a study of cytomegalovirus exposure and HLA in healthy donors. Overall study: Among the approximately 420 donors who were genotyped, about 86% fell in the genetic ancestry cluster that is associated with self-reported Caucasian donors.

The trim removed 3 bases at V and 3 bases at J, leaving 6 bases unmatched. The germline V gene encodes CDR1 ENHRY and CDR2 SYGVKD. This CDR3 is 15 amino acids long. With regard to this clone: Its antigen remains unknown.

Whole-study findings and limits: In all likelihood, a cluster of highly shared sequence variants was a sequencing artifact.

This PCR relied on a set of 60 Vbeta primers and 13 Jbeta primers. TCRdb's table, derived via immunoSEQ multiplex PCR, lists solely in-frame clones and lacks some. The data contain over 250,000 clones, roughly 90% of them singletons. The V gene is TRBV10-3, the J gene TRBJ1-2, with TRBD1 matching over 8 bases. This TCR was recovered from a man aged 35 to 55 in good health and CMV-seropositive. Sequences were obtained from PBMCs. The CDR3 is CAISDAGGSYYGYTF. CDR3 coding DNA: TGTGCCATCAGTGACGCAGGGGGCAGTTACTATGGCTACACCTTC.